Following are 3 T cell receptor beta chains from one sample sequenced in a study of T cell responses to AZD1222 COVID-19 vaccine (dated by TCRdb to the early 2020s). Receptor amplification or capture employed the immunoSEQ multiplex PCR assay. TCRdb retrieved this table from immuneACCESS and kept in-frame rearrangements only. Not all clones are present; in checked studies, unresolved V genes account for under half, and no reason is known for the remainder. The sample yields some 70,000 clones; over 80% were counted once. Together, the top ten hold around 9.8% of the sample. The time point tag for this specimen amounts to: baseline before first vaccination. The specimen was peripheral blood, collected on day 0 of AZD1222 vaccination. These receptors were collected from an adult in good health.

The chain employs TRBV12-2 and TRBJ2-7; the D call TRBD1 from the table was never checked on the DNA. TRBV12-2 is a pseudogene locus. The CDR3 has 15 amino acids. CDR3 in DNA: TGTGCAAGTCGCTTACCCAAGACAGGGGACTACGAGCAGTACTTC. This encodes CASRLPKTGDYEQYF.

The chain is built from TRBV14 and TRBJ2-3, with D possibly matching TRBD1 (6 bases). Germline V gene sequence: CDR1 SGHDN, CDR2 FVKESK. Trimming removed 3 bases from V and 6 bases from J, with 19 bases in between. This CDR3 contains 16 residues. CDR3 sequence reads: CASSQRQGRSWDTQYF. The CDR3 bases are TGTGCCAGCAGCCAGAGGCAGGGGCGTTCGTGGGATACGCAGTATTTT.

The J gene is TRBJ1-6, the V gene TRBV3-1 (or the pseudogene TRBV3-2); D ambiguous. This CDR3 is built from 14 residues. Between the trimmed V and J ends, which lost 1 base and 9 bases, there was a span of 10 bases. The germline CDR1 and CDR2 sequences are LGHDT and YNNKEL (reference sequence). The DNA of the CDR3 is TGTGCCAGCAGCCAAGTCCAGAATCTTTCACCCCTCCACTTT. Translation: CASSQVQNLSPLHF.